This T cell receptor beta chain was captured by sequencing in a study of cytomegalovirus exposure and HLA in healthy donors. In this sample, this clone turned up a few times. Germline V lookup: CDR1 SGHVS, CDR2 FQNEAQ. The CDR3 has 15 residues. The trim removed 5 bases at V and 0 bases at J, leaving 6 bases unmatched. With 60 Vbeta and 13 Jbeta primers, the PCR was carried out. Here immunoSEQ multiplex PCR was the method, and the copy in TCRdb shows in-frame clones only, minus some. The sample includes some 200,000 clones, about four fifths of them seen just once. The source is a girl between 5 and 17 years old in good health and CMV-seropositive. Sequenced sample: PBMCs. This chain joins TRBV7-8 and TRBJ2-5, with 7 bases matching TRBD1. The CDR3 bases are TGTGCCAGCAGCATACCGACAGGGTACCAAGAGACCCAGTACTTC. Protein product: CASSIPTGYQETQYF.